This is a list of T cell receptor beta chains from one sample in a study of human T cells and chemical hapten exposure. Each CDR3 protein is one row after TCRdb ran MiXCR on the RACE reads. The sample contains 100,000 to 150,000 distinct CDR3 sequences, about 9% of which appear only once. Sequencing used whole blood. Receptors were obtained from a male donor in good health. Some clones in this sample may be carry-over from other donors' samples. Each CDR3 is given with its conserved first and last residue. D genes are given only for firm matches. Rows give clone size only sometimes, using once, few, many, or a class for an expanded clone.

D gene,clone size,J gene,V gene,CDR3 protein,CDR3 DNA
-,few,TRBJ2-1,TRBV27,CASSSAMGPYGIF,TGTGCCAGCAGTTCGGCCATGGGGCCGTACGGTATCTTC
-,few,TRBJ2-3,TRBV21-1,CASSTPGLAEPRTDTQYF,TGTGCCAGCAGCACGCCGGGACTAGCGGAACCCCGCACAGATACGCAGTATTTT
-,few,TRBJ2-3,TRBV7-7,CASSLRLAPGDTQYF,TGTGCCAGCAGCTTACGCCTAGCCCCCGGGGATACGCAGTATTTT
-,few,TRBJ2-3,TRBV12-3/TRBV12-4,CASSFFGGASTDTQYF,TGTGCCAGCAGTTTTTTCGGGGGAGCTAGCACAGATACGCAGTATTTT
TRBD1,few,TRBJ1-1,TRBV4-3,CASSQDWTGVTEAFF,TGCGCCAGCAGCCAAGATTGGACAGGGGTAACTGAAGCTTTCTTT
-,few,TRBJ2-1,TRBV5-6,CASSPRPQGMNEQFF,TGTGCCAGCAGCCCTCGGCCACAGGGTATGAATGAGCAGTTCTTC
-,few,TRBJ2-7,TRBV20-1,CSASGGELREQYF,TGCAGTGCTAGCGGTGGGGAGCTACGAGAGCAGTACTTC
TRBD2,few,TRBJ2-1,TRBV10-3,CAISELASGSSYNEQFF,TGTGCCATCAGTGAATTGGCTAGCGGGAGCTCCTACAATGAGCAGTTCTTC
TRBD2,few,TRBJ2-1,TRBV5-1,CASSQAGAYNEQFF,TGCGCCAGCAGCCAAGCGGGGGCCTACAATGAGCAGTTCTTC
-,few,TRBJ2-5,TRBV6-5,CASSYMEGEETQYF,TGTGCCAGCAGTTACATGGAGGGGGAAGAGACCCAGTACTTC
TRBD1,few,TRBJ1-1,TRBV28,CASSFGQGLFSTEAFF,TGTGCCAGCAGTTTTGGACAGGGTCTCTTTAGCACTGAAGCTTTCTTT
TRBD2,-,TRBJ2-3,TRBV20-1,CSARAHPRLAGGLPSTDTQYF,TGCAGTGCTAGAGCACACCCCCGCCTAGCGGGAGGACTCCCTAGCACAGATACGCAGTATTTT